These T cell receptor beta chains were read from a single sample in a study of control samples from healthy donors and cancer patients. The table came from immunoSEQ multiplex PCR; TCRdb's copy has only in-frame clones and leaves some out. The table has more than 30,000 clones, about 86% seen once. The sample was PBMCs. The receptors come from a woman aged 55 to 70 with lung cancer. The CDR3 runs from the conserved cysteine through the conserved F or W. A D gene is named only where the DNA matches it firmly. Expanded clones are given a class, and other clones once, few, many or no size at all.

clone_size: once
d_call: -
j_call: TRBJ1-6
v_call: TRBV27
cdr3_nt: TGTGCCAGCAGAAGGGTCCGTTCGAAGGAGGATTCACCCCTCCACTTT
cdr3_aa: CASRRVRSKEDSPLHF

clone_size: once
d_call: -
j_call: TRBJ2-1
v_call: TRBV5-4
cdr3_nt: TGTGCCAGCAGCTTGGATGGCCGGGAGCAGTTCTTC
cdr3_aa: CASSLDGREQFF

clone_size: -
d_call: TRBD2
j_call: TRBJ2-3
v_call: TRBV9
cdr3_nt: TGTGCCAGCAGCGCTTTAGAGCGGGAGTCCGATACGCAGTATTTT
cdr3_aa: CASSALERESDTQYF

clone_size: few
d_call: TRBD2
j_call: TRBJ2-1
v_call: TRBV19
cdr3_nt: TGTGCCAGTAGGGGGGGACTAGCGGGAGAGGATGAGCAGTTCTTC
cdr3_aa: CASRGGLAGEDEQFF

clone_size: once
d_call: TRBD1
j_call: TRBJ1-5
v_call: TRBV9
cdr3_nt: TGTGCCAGCAGCGTCACAGGGGAATATCAGCCCCAGCATTTT
cdr3_aa: CASSVTGEYQPQHF

clone_size: -
d_call: TRBD2
j_call: TRBJ2-1
v_call: TRBV3-1/TRBV3-2
cdr3_nt: TGTGCCAGCAGCCAAATAGCGGGACCCTACAATGAGCAGTTCTTC
cdr3_aa: CASSQIAGPYNEQFF

clone_size: -
d_call: -
j_call: TRBJ2-7
v_call: TRBV5-4
cdr3_nt: TGTGCCAGCAGCTTGGCACAGGGCTACGAGCAGTACTTC
cdr3_aa: CASSLAQGYEQYF

clone_size: -
d_call: -
j_call: TRBJ1-3
v_call: TRBV5-1
cdr3_nt: TGCGCCACCGCCACGGAGAGTCCGAGCTCTGGAAACACCATATATTTT
cdr3_aa: CATATESPSSGNTIYF

clone_size: -
d_call: -
j_call: TRBJ2-5
v_call: TRBV7-6
cdr3_nt: TGTGCCAGCAGCCCCGAATTCGGGACCCAGTACTTC
cdr3_aa: CASSPEFGTQYF

clone_size: -
d_call: -
j_call: TRBJ1-2
v_call: TRBV7-8
cdr3_nt: TGTGCCAGCAGCTCCAACCAAGGGAGTACAAACTATGGCTACACCTTC
cdr3_aa: CASSSNQGSTNYGYTF

clone_size: -
d_call: TRBD2
j_call: TRBJ2-1
v_call: TRBV7-8
cdr3_nt: TGTGCCAGCAGCAGTTTAGCGGGGGGGCCGGGTGAGCAGTTCTTC
cdr3_aa: CASSSLAGGPGEQFF

clone_size: -
d_call: -
j_call: TRBJ1-5
v_call: TRBV10-2
cdr3_nt: TGCGCCAGCAGTGAGTCGCGGGGGAGCAATCAGCCCCAGCATTTT
cdr3_aa: CASSESRGSNQPQHF

clone_size: -
d_call: -
j_call: TRBJ1-1
v_call: TRBV7-3
cdr3_nt: TGTGCCAGCAGCCCACAGGGATCCGAGGAAGCTTTCTTT
cdr3_aa: CASSPQGSEEAFF

clone_size: -
d_call: -
j_call: TRBJ2-1
v_call: TRBV6-2/TRBV6-3
cdr3_nt: TGTGCCAGCAGTTATTCCGGGTGGAATGAGCAGTTCTTC
cdr3_aa: CASSYSGWNEQFF

clone_size: -
d_call: -
j_call: TRBJ2-1
v_call: TRBV19
cdr3_nt: TGTGCCAGTAGCTTTGGACCCTACAATGAGCAGTTCTTC
cdr3_aa: CASSFGPYNEQFF

clone_size: -
d_call: TRBD1
j_call: TRBJ1-5
v_call: TRBV19
cdr3_nt: TGTGCCAGTAGTATGGACAGGGCGGTAGGCCAGCCCCAGCATTTT
cdr3_aa: CASSMDRAVGQPQHF

clone_size: -
d_call: -
j_call: TRBJ1-6
v_call: TRBV9
cdr3_nt: TGTGCCAGCAGCGTAAGGGCCGTCTCCTATAATTCACCCCTCCACTTT
cdr3_aa: CASSVRAVSYNSPLHF

clone_size: -
d_call: TRBD2
j_call: TRBJ2-7
v_call: TRBV19
cdr3_nt: TGTGCCAGTAGTATCACTAGCGGACTGAATACATACGAGCAGTACTTC
cdr3_aa: CASSITSGLNTYEQYF

clone_size: few
d_call: -
j_call: TRBJ2-7
v_call: TRBV7-2
cdr3_nt: TGTGCCAGCAGCCATCCCCGGGAATTCTACGAGCAGTACTTC
cdr3_aa: CASSHPREFYEQYF